One and the same sample provided the 15 T cell receptor beta chains below, sequenced in a study of blood T cells in healthy people across ages. The authors ran a second PCR of 7 to 11 cycles using a sample-barcoded 5' primer and a J-beta primer mix. TCRdb independently ran MiXCR on the 5' RACE reads; one entry per CDR3 protein. This repertoire shows over 950,000 distinct CDR3 sequences, roughly two fifths found once; its top ten account for 10% to 15%. Material: blood. The receptors stem from a man aged 18 to 29 in good health.

This clonotype was found a few times. The chain recombines TRBV5-6 with TRBJ1-1, with D perhaps matching TRBD1 (5 bases). The germline V gene has CDR1 SGHDT and CDR2 YYEEEE. The CDR3 sequence is 13 residues long. Trimming cost V 5 bases and J 5 bases, with 13 bases left between them. The CDR3 loop reads CASRYIGATEAFF. CDR3 bases: TGTGCCAGCAGATACATAGGGGCGACTGAAGCTTTCTTT.

V usage is TRBV6-6 and J usage is TRBJ1-5; the D is unclear. In germline, CDR1 is MNHNY, CDR2 SVGAGI (reference sequence). The CDR3 runs 14 residues. Trimming took off 2 bases at V and 4 bases at J, with 9 bases between the two ends. The CDR3 reads CASSYTAENQPQHF. The CDR3 DNA is TGTGCCAGCAGTTACACGGCGGAAAATCAGCCCCAGCATTTT.

This chain joins TRBV6-1 and TRBJ2-5; D remains ambiguous. This CDR3 spans 13 amino acids. V dropped 3 bases and J dropped 1 base, with 6 bases sitting between them. Germline loops: CDR1 MNHNS, CDR2 SASEGT. CDR3 residues: CASSEGSQETQYF. In DNA form, the CDR3 reads TGTGCCAGCAGTGAGGGCAGCCAAGAGACCCAGTACTTC.

A word on this clonotype: It may be a read error: a sequence one base away is much more abundant. CDR3 residues: CASSLGRLNIQYF. DNA for the CDR3: TGTGCCAGCAGCCTCGGACGGTTAAACATTCAGTACTTC. V is TRBV7-2 and J is TRBJ2-7; no clear D gene. The J call could be wrong; TRBJ2-4 is a better fit for the DNA end. CDR1 SGHTA and CDR2 FQGNSA come from the germline V gene. The length of the CDR3 is 13 residues.

The chain has TRBV29-1 and TRBJ2-3; 10 positions match TRBD1. The CDR3 extends over 16 amino acids. Germline V CDR1 and CDR2: SQVTM, ANQGSEA. J was trimmed by 3 bases and V by 4 bases; bases with no gene match: 10. Written as DNA, the CDR3 is TGCAGCGTTGGTCCCCCGACAGGGGGCAGGACAGATACGCAGTATTTT. Its protein product is CSVGPPTGGRTDTQYF.

As regards this clonotype: The junction differs from germline at one of its ends, possibly a read error. The chain has TRBV27 and TRBJ2-7; D perhaps matches TRBD2 (5 bases). Germline V gene lookup returns CDR1 MNHEY and CDR2 SMNVEV (reference sequence). The CDR3 loop spans 14 amino acids. This chain's CDR3 is CASSFTEGSYERYF. The CDR3 DNA reads as TGTGCCAGCAGTTTCACCGAGGGCTCCTACGAGCGGTACTTC.

This clonotype has a handful of counts. This chain links TRBV25-1 with TRBJ1-6; 7 bases map to TRBD1. This CDR3 has 16 residues. V lost 1 base to trimming and J lost 6 bases; unmatched junction nucleotides: 6. CDR1 MGHDK and CDR2 SYGVNS come from the germline V gene. CDR3 protein: CASSEFRQGGNSPLHF. As DNA, the CDR3 is TGTGCCAGCAGTGAATTTCGACAGGGAGGTAATTCACCCCTCCACTTT.

This rearrangement joins TRBV4-3 to TRBJ2-1; tentative D call: TRBD2 (5 bases). This CDR3 has 13 amino acids. The germline V and J ends were trimmed by 2 bases and 8 bases, with 10 bases remaining between them. The V gene's germline CDR1 is LGHNA and CDR2 YSLEER. CDR3 amino acids: CASSQSEGDEQFF. The CDR3 DNA reads as TGCGCCAGCAGCCAAAGTGAGGGCGATGAGCAGTTCTTC.

This clonotype was counted a few times. The chain carries TRBV20-1 and TRBJ2-3; no definite D call. The CDR3 sequence is 16 residues long. V lost 0 bases and J lost 0, with 13 bases in between. Germline assignment: CDR1 DFQATT and CDR2 SNEGSKA (reference sequence). The CDR3 protein is CSARDNRRASTDTQYF. Here the CDR3 DNA reads TGCAGTGCTAGAGATAATCGCCGGGCTAGCACAGATACGCAGTATTTT.

This clonotype turned up a few times. The chain combines TRBV10-3 with TRBJ1-1, with D perhaps TRBD1 (6 bases). This CDR3 spans 17 amino acids. Germline V gene data show CDR1 as ENHRY and CDR2 as SYGVKD. V gave up 6 bases and J gave up 5 bases, with 25 bases separating them. The CDR3 region is CAISAWDGRPRGTEAFF. The CDR3 DNA reads TGTGCCATCAGCGCCTGGGACGGACGACCTAGGGGGACTGAAGCTTTCTTT.

At least ten counts were recorded for this clonotype. The CDR3 reads CASSYYRDSNQPQHF. The CDR3 coding sequence is TGTGCCAGCAGTTACTACAGGGATAGCAATCAGCCCCAGCATTTT. The chain couples TRBV6-5 to TRBJ1-5; D possibly corresponds to TRBD1 (6 bases). The V gene lost 1 base and the J gene lost 0 bases, with 7 bases spanning the gap. Germline CDR1 MNHEY, CDR2 SVGAGI. CDR3 size: 15 residues.

This chain joins TRBV20-1 and TRBJ1-2; 12 bases match TRBD1. V dropped 6 bases and J dropped 1; count of bases not matched to a gene: 15. The CDR3 sequence is 18 residues long. Per the germline V gene, CDR1 is DFQATT and CDR2 is SNEGSKA (reference sequence). The CDR3 DNA reads as TGCAGTGCCTATTACCCGGGACAGGGGGCGCTGGGTAACTATGGCTACACCTTC. Residues: CSAYYPGQGALGNYGYTF.

The chain couples TRBV20-1 to TRBJ1-2; D is unresolved. The germline V and J ends were trimmed by 0 bases and 7 bases, with 12 bases remaining between them. This CDR3 has 13 amino acids. The germline V gene has CDR1 DFQATT and CDR2 SNEGSKA (reference sequence). CDR3 nucleotides: TGCAGTGCTAGAGATCCGGGCGGTCGTGGCTACACCTTC. It is translated as CSARDPGGRGYTF.

This rearrangement joins TRBV6-2 or TRBV6-3 to TRBJ2-1; D uncertain. Trimming removed 7 bases at V and 7 bases at J, with 8 bases between. Germline values: CDR1 MNHEY, CDR2 SVGEGT. The CDR3 is 11 amino acids. The CDR3, as DNA: TGTGCCAGCACCTCTAGGAATGAGCAGTTCTTC. It codes for CASTSRNEQFF.

Comments on this clonotype: Since a much larger clone is just one base distant, this may be a read error. J is TRBJ2-5 and V is TRBV29-1; 10 bases agree with TRBD1. Unmatched junction bases numbered 13, after V lost 7 bases and J lost 11 bases. CDR1 is SQVTM, CDR2 ANQGSEA, per germline. This CDR3 has 13 amino acids. CDR3 in amino acids: CSGTTGGLNEQYF. As DNA, the CDR3 is TGCAGCGGGACGACAGGGGGCTTAAATGAGCAGTACTTC. Full variable domain (rest looked up from reference TRBV29-1 and TRBJ2-5): SAVISQKPSRDICQRGTSLTIQCQVDSQVTMMFWYRQQPGQSLTLIATANQGSEATYESGFVIDKFPISRPNLTFSTLTVSNMSPEDSSIYLCSGTTGGLNEQYFGPGTRLLVL.